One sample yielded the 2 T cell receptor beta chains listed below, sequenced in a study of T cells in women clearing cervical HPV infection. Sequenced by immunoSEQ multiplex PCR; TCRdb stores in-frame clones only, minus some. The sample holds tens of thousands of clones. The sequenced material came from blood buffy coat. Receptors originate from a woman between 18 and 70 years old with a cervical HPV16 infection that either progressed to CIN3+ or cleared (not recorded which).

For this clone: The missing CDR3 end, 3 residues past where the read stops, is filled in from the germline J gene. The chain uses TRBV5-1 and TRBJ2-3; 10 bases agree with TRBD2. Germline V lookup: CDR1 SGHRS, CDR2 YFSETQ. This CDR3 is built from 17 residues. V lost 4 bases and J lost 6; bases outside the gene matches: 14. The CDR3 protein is CASSRRIAGGPGDTQYF. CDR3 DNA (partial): TGCGCCAGCAGCCGACGGATAGCGGGAGGCCCGGGGGATACG.

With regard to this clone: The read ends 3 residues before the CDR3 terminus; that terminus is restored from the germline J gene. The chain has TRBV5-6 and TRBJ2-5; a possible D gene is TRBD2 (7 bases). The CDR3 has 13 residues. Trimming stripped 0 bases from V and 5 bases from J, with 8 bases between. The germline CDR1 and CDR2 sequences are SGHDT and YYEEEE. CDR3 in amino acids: CASSLGGGETQYF. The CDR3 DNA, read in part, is TGTGCCAGCAGCTTGGGGGGGGGCGAGACC.